The source of this T cell receptor (beta chain) is a study of T-cell memory formation after mild COVID-19. Study-level findings and limits: Clones contracting day 15 to 85 were balanced CD4/CD8; later expanders leaned CD4+. The finding that pre-infection memory included some responding clones suggested that cross-reactive memory joined. Contracting CD4+ clones were located mainly in CM and EM, and CD8+ clones in EMRA.

MiXCR, applied by TCRdb to the 5' RACE reads, yields one record per CDR3 protein. The sample records about 140,000 distinct CDR3 sequences, 13% to 15% being singletons. There are a few counts of this clonotype. Its antigen remains unidentified. The sample was PBMCs or a T cell subset sorted from them (not recorded which). The clonotype comes from an adult woman who had mild COVID-19 (a few samples of this study predate the infection). Cell type and time point are not known.

The CDR3 region is CASSPWNNGELFF. The CDR3 DNA reads as TGTGCCAGTAGCCCTTGGAATAATGGAGAGCTGTTTTTT. The chain is built from TRBV19 and TRBJ2-2; D not resolved. Trimming pared 6 bases from V and 11 bases from J, leaving 16 bases between. Germline V gene data show CDR1 as LNHDA and CDR2 as SQIVND (reference sequence). There are 13 residues in the CDR3.